This T cell receptor (beta chain) was sequenced during a study of blood T cell repertoires in COVID-19. The overall study: Nucleic acid was either cDNA or gDNA, and it came from T cells, B-cell-depleted T cells, or PBMCs.

Under the authors' procedure: Amplification of reference gene primers was used by the study to estimate nucleated cell counts. TCRdb's table, derived via immunoSEQ multiplex PCR, lists solely in-frame clones and lacks some. From that table come the V and J calls and clone size; the DNA was used to work out D and trimming. Of some 90,000 clones in the sample, 81% are singletons; the top ten hold about 4.2%. Sequencing used peripheral blood. This receptor was identified in a man in his fifties or sixties with acute or convalescent COVID-19.

CDR3 sequence: CASTPTGGSNQPQHF. The CDR3 DNA sequence: TGTGCCAGCACCCCGACAGGGGGCTCAAATCAGCCCCAGCATTTT. The V gene is TRBV6-2 or TRBV6-3, the J gene TRBJ1-5; 10 bases agree with TRBD1. The CDR3 runs 15 residues. Looked up from germline, CDR1 is MNHEY and CDR2 is SVGEGT. V was clipped by 7 bases and J by 4 bases; unmatched bases: 7.